These 5 T cell receptor beta chains were sequenced from one sample in a study of T-cell memory formation after mild COVID-19. Via MiXCR, TCRdb re-called the 5' RACE reads, giving one row per CDR3 protein. The top ten hold 3% to 4% of the sample, which has over 150,000 distinct CDR3 sequences, about an eighth seen once. Sequencing was performed on PBMCs or a T cell subset sorted from them (not recorded which). The receptors shown here come from a man between 18 and 29 years old who had mild COVID-19 (a few samples of this study predate the infection). Cell type and time point are not known.

The CDR3 here is CSARTDTGELFF. The CDR3 region has the DNA TGCAGTGCTCGGACAGACACCGGGGAGCTGTTTTTT. This chain joins TRBV20-1 and TRBJ2-2; weak D call: TRBD1 (6 bases). The length of the CDR3 is 12 residues. CDR1 and CDR2 (germline): DFQATT, SNEGSKA (reference sequence). Trimming cost V 5 bases and J 3 bases, with 7 bases left between them.

The rearrangement links TRBV4-3 to TRBJ2-1, with TRBD2 matching over 8 bases. V trimming: 3 bases; J trimming: 1 base; junction bases outside the gene matches: 5. This CDR3 contains 16 residues. Germline V CDR1 and CDR2: LGHNA, YSLEER. The CDR3 bases are TGCGCCAGCAGCCAGCTGCGGGGGGCATCCTACAATGAGCAGTTCTTC. It yields the protein CASSQLRGASYNEQFF.

This clonotype has a handful of counts. This sequence joins TRBV11-2 and TRBJ2-5, with D maybe TRBD2 (6 bases). The CDR3 is 18 residues long. The V gene lost 5 bases and the J gene lost 7 bases, with 29 bases spanning the gap. Germline lookup yields CDR1 SGHAT and CDR2 FQNNGV. CDR3 in amino acids: CASSPLGRKTSLRGTQYF. Here the CDR3 DNA reads TGTGCCAGCAGCCCCCTGGGGAGAAAGACGTCTCTGCGGGGGACCCAGTACTTC.

This clonotype was observed a handful of times. The chain links TRBV27 to TRBJ1-2, with D perhaps TRBD1 (5 bases). CDR1 is MNHEY, CDR2 SMNVEV, per germline (reference sequence). The V end lost 7 bases, the J end lost 4 bases, and 13 bases lay between the germline ends. The CDR3 is made up of 13 amino acids. The CDR3 sequence is CASTPQGFYGYTF. As DNA, the CDR3 is TGTGCCAGCACCCCCCAGGGATTCTATGGCTACACCTTC.

V gene TRBV29-1 combines with J gene TRBJ2-1, with D perhaps TRBD2 (5 bases). The CDR3 is 12 amino acids. V lost 4 bases to trimming and J lost 7 bases, with 11 bases between them. Germline V gives CDR1 SQVTM, CDR2 ANQGSEA. CDR3 in DNA: TGCAGCGTTGGAGGGTATAGGAATGAGCAGTTCTTC. It specifies CSVGGYRNEQFF.